The 28 T cell receptor beta chains below come from one sample, sequenced in a study of T cell repertoires in cytomegalovirus infection. TCRdb used MiXCR to reprocess the reads, holding one entry per CDR3 protein. The profile shows 150,000 to 200,000 distinct CDR3 sequences, around 14% of them singletons. Input material: PBMCs. The receptors derive from a human donor in good health (CMV status not recorded). Some clones in this sample may be carry-over from other donors' samples.

The sample holds a few counts of this clonotype. V usage is TRBV5-1 and J usage is TRBJ1-6; D is possibly TRBD1 (6 bases). Germline CDR1 SGHRS, CDR2 YFSETQ. V was pared by 7 bases and J by 9 bases, with 20 bases between. CDR3 length equals 15 residues. The DNA for the CDR3 is TGCGCCAGCCGAACACCGGGACAAGCTGGTTCACCCCTCCACTTT. This gives the protein CASRTPGQAGSPLHF.

The rearrangement links TRBV7-2 to TRBJ2-1; TRBD2 matches at 8 bases. The CDR3 has 15 amino acids. In germline, CDR1 is SGHTA, CDR2 FQGNSA. Losses at the gene ends were 6 bases for V and 4 bases for J; bases not matched to a gene: 8. As DNA, the CDR3 is TGTGCCAGCAGTTTCGGACTAGCCGATTACAATGAGCAGTTCTTC. This codes for CASSFGLADYNEQFF.

In this sample, this clonotype turned up many times. The chain combines TRBV7-3 with TRBJ1-1; D perhaps matches TRBD1 (6 bases). The germline V and J ends were trimmed by 2 bases and 4 bases, with 20 bases remaining between them. CDR3 size: 17 residues. Germline V CDR1 and CDR2: SGHTA, FQGTGA. The CDR3 sequence: CASSLGPVGAQGTEAFF. The CDR3 nucleotides are TGTGCCAGCAGCTTAGGGCCAGTGGGGGCCCAGGGCACTGAAGCTTTCTTT.

This chain connects TRBV7-2 to TRBJ2-7, with 13 bases lining up with TRBD2. V lost 1 base to trimming and J lost 3 bases; unmatched junction nucleotides: 6. The CDR3 is 17 residues long. Per germline, CDR1 SGHTA and CDR2 FQGNSA. The CDR3 DNA is TGTGCCAGCAGCTTAGGATTACTAGCGGGGGGGCTCTACGAGCAGTACTTC. As protein: CASSLGLLAGGLYEQYF.

This clonotype turned up a few times. This sequence joins TRBV28 and TRBJ2-1; TRBD1 matches 9 bases. Germline values: CDR1 MDHEN, CDR2 SYDVKM. Trimming cost V 6 bases and J 7 bases; bases outside gene matches: 10. The CDR3 spans 15 residues. The CDR3 loop is CASSSGQGRWNEQFF. CDR3 sequence (DNA): TGTGCCAGCAGCTCTGGACAGGGGAGATGGAATGAGCAGTTCTTC.

Concerning this clonotype: A much larger clone differs from this one at a single base, so this may be a read error. This chain connects TRBV4-3 to TRBJ2-7, with D possibly matching TRBD2 (5 bases). Looked up from germline, CDR1 is LGHNA and CDR2 is YSLEER. The CDR3 spans 13 residues. CDR3 protein: CARSQRLQYEQYF. The CDR3 bases are TGCGCCCGCAGCCAGAGACTACAGTACGAGCAGTACTTC.

This clonotype was picked up many times. V usage is TRBV2 and J usage is TRBJ2-3, with unresolved D. Germline loops: CDR1 SNHLY, CDR2 FYNNEI. V lost 4 bases and J 0 bases, leaving 14 bases between the germline ends. This CDR3 spans 16 amino acids. This chain's CDR3 is CASSGPEILSTDTQYF. The CDR3 DNA reads TGTGCCAGCAGTGGACCCGAGATCCTTAGCACAGATACGCAGTATTTT. Variable domain in full (rest from reference TRBV2 and TRBJ2-3): EPEVTQTPSHQVTQMGQEVILRCVPISNHLYFYWYRQILGQKVEFLVSFYNNEISEKSEIFDDQFSVERPDGSNFTLKIRSTKLEDSAMYFCASSGPEILSTDTQYFGPGTRLTVL.

This clonotype was detected ten times or more. The rearrangement joins TRBV12-3 or TRBV12-4 to TRBJ1-1; no clear D. The CDR3 loop spans 11 amino acids. V shed 3 bases and J shed 9 bases, with 8 bases lying between them. Here the CDR3 reads CASSFKTQAFF. For the CDR3, the DNA is TGTGCCAGCAGTTTTAAAACACAAGCTTTCTTT.

This clonotype came up many times. The V and J genes are TRBV4-1 and TRBJ1-1; TRBD1 is a possible D gene (6 bases). This CDR3 has 15 amino acids. The germline gives CDR1 MGHRA, CDR2 YSYEKL. V shed 0 bases and J shed 4 bases, with 12 bases lying between them. CDR3 coding DNA: TGCGCCAGCAGCCAAGATCAGGGGTTGGGCACTGAAGCTTTCTTT. This translates into CASSQDQGLGTEAFF.

The CDR3 nucleotides read TGTGCCAGCACCCCTGCTGGACTAGCGGCCCACAATGAGCAGTTCTTC. The encoded protein is CASTPAGLAAHNEQFF. The chain uses TRBV28 and TRBJ2-1; 10 bases line up with TRBD2. CDR3 size: 16 residues. The V gene's germline CDR1 is MDHEN and CDR2 SYDVKM. V lost 7 bases and J lost 5; bases outside the gene matches: 11.

This clonotype was recorded many times. The chain carries TRBV6-6 and TRBJ2-1; 9 bases are shared with TRBD1. The CDR3 extends over 16 amino acids. Losses at the gene ends were 2 bases for V and 5 bases for J; bases not matched to a gene: 7. Germline V gives CDR1 MNHNY, CDR2 SVGAGI (reference sequence). This CDR3 is CASSYPLTGGNNEQFF. DNA of the CDR3: TGTGCCAGCAGTTACCCATTGACAGGGGGAAACAATGAGCAGTTCTTC.

This chain connects TRBV7-9 to TRBJ1-4, with no clear D. V dropped 1 base and J dropped 2 bases, with 8 bases sitting between them. From germline, CDR1 is SEHNR and CDR2 FQNEAQ (reference sequence). This CDR3 is built from 15 residues. The CDR3 here is CASSLEGVTNEKLFF. CDR3 sequence (DNA): TGTGCCAGCAGCTTAGAAGGTGTTACTAATGAAAAACTGTTTTTT.

This clonotype was detected ten times or more. The J gene is TRBJ2-1, the V gene TRBV4-2; D is possibly TRBD1 or TRBD2 (5 bases each). Germline V gene data show CDR1 as LGHNA and CDR2 as YNFKEQ. The CDR3 is 15 residues long. The germline V and J ends were trimmed by 0 bases and 15 bases, with 21 bases remaining between them. The DNA for the CDR3 is TGTGCCAGCAGCCAAGATTCCGGGCTGAGGGACGGAACGTTCTTC. This gives the protein CASSQDSGLRDGTFF.

This clonotype came up many times. The chain carries TRBV7-8 and TRBJ2-1; TRBD2 matches 15 bases. CDR1 and CDR2 from the germline V gene are SGHVS and FQNEAQ. The V segment lost 1 base and the J segment 9 bases; nucleotides outside the gene matches: 4. The CDR3 length is 16 residues. The CDR3, as DNA: TGTGCCAGCAGCTTAGTAGGGGGACTAGCGGGAGGTGAGCAGTTCTTC. Residues: CASSLVGGLAGGEQFF. Full variable domain (rest looked up from reference TRBV7-8 and TRBJ2-1): GAGVSQSPRYKVAKRGQDVALRCDPISGHVSLFWYQQALGQGPEFLTYFQNEAQLDKSGLPSDRFFAERPEGSVSTLKIQRTQQEDSAVYLCASSLVGGLAGGEQFFGPGTRLTVL.

This clonotype has ten or more counts. This chain links TRBV7-2 with TRBJ1-2; the D gene is possibly TRBD1 (5 bases). Looked up from germline, CDR1 is SGHTA and CDR2 is FQGNSA. V was shortened by 4 bases and J by 5 bases, with 11 bases between the two germline ends. CDR3 length: 13 residues. CDR3 in DNA: TGTGCCAGCAGCTCCGAGCGGGGGTATGGCTACACCTTC. This codes for CASSSERGYGYTF.

The sample holds a few counts of this clonotype. The rearrangement joins TRBV5-1 to TRBJ2-7; possibly TRBD2 for D (6 bases). The CDR3 runs to 13 residues. V gave up 4 bases and J gave up 3 bases, with 11 bases separating them. Germline V gene data show CDR1 as SGHRS and CDR2 as YFSETQ. CDR3 loop: CASSGEDGYEQYF. CDR3 sequence (DNA): TGCGCCAGCAGCGGGGAGGACGGCTACGAGCAGTACTTC.

In regard to this clonotype: A much larger clone lies a single base off, so this may be a read error. The rearrangement joins TRBV25-1 to TRBJ2-3; D not certain. Trimming stripped 4 bases from V and 1 base from J, with 3 bases between. There are 12 residues in the CDR3. The V gene's germline CDR1 is MGHDK and CDR2 SYGVNS. CDR3 loop: CASSAGTDTQYF. The CDR3 DNA sequence: TGTGCCAGCAGTGCCGGCACAGATACGCAGTATTTT.

The V call is TRBV7-2, the J call TRBJ2-1; D is unresolved. The CDR3 is 14 residues long. V was cut by 1 base and J by 4 bases, with 8 bases left in between. Germline V lookup: CDR1 SGHTA, CDR2 FQGNSA. CDR3 DNA sequence: TGTGCCAGCAGCTTAGAGACACGGTACAATGAGCAGTTCTTC. This translates into CASSLETRYNEQFF.

The gene calls are TRBV10-2 and TRBJ2-1; 12 bases match TRBD2. J gave up 6 bases and V 8 bases, and 5 bases lay outside the gene matches. The CDR3 spans 14 residues. CDR1 is WSHSY and CDR2 is SAAADI in the germline V gene. CDR3 amino acids: CASPLAGGGNEQFF. Written as DNA, the CDR3 is TGCGCCAGCCCTCTAGCGGGGGGGGGCAATGAGCAGTTCTTC.

Details on this clonotype: A clone one base away is much larger, so this may be a read error. This chain uses TRBV29-1 with TRBJ2-5; TRBD2 might be the D (6 bases). CDR1 is SQVTM, CDR2 ANQGSEA, per germline. The CDR3 loop spans 11 amino acids. V lost 3 bases, J lost 6 bases, and 8 bases lay in between. Here the CDR3 DNA reads TGCAGCGTTGACGGGGGTCAGACCCAGTACTTC. Encoded protein: CSVDGGQTQYF.

The table lists this clonotype with a few counts. J is TRBJ1-2 and V is TRBV20-1, with D possibly TRBD1 on 6 matching bases. Germline CDR1 reads DFQATT; CDR2 reads SNEGSKA (reference sequence). V lost 4 bases, J lost 4 bases, and 16 bases lay in between. The CDR3 has 14 amino acids. The CDR3, as DNA: TGCAGTGCTACTGAACAGGGAACGGGCTATGGCTACACCTTC. Encoded protein: CSATEQGTGYGYTF.

There are many counts of this clonotype. The V call is TRBV6-1, the J call TRBJ1-1; 7 bases line up with TRBD1. The J segment lost 4 bases and the V segment lost 5 bases, leaving 7 bases of the junction unmatched. The germline CDR1 and CDR2 sequences are MNHNS and SASEGT. The CDR3 loop spans 14 amino acids. CDR3 in DNA: TGTGCCAGCAGTCGAGACAGGGTGGGCACTGAAGCTTTCTTT. Its translation is CASSRDRVGTEAFF.

This clonotype was seen a few times. The rearrangement links TRBV11-3 to TRBJ1-1; 7 nucleotides align to TRBD1. The V gene's germline CDR1 is SGHNT and CDR2 YENEEA. The CDR3 has 13 amino acids. Trimming at V came to 4 bases and at J to 5 bases, leaving 4 bases not matched to a gene. The CDR3 here is CASSSARGTEAFF. In DNA, the CDR3 is TGTGCCAGCAGCTCCGCCAGGGGGACTGAAGCTTTCTTT.

In this sample, this clonotype turned up a few times. The V call is TRBV7-9, the J call TRBJ1-3; TRBD1 matches at 7 bases. The CDR3 has 16 amino acids. Unmatched junction bases numbered 6, after V lost 4 bases and J lost 0 bases. The germline gives CDR1 SEHNR, CDR2 FQNEAQ (reference sequence). CDR3 in DNA: TGTGCCAGCAGCTCCCGGACAGGACCCTCTGGAAACACCATATATTTT. This codes for CASSSRTGPSGNTIYF.

This clonotype was detected a few times. The gene calls are TRBV20-1 and TRBJ1-5, with 8 bases identical to TRBD1. The junction had 12 bases not matched to a gene; V was cut back by 6 bases and J by 5 bases. CDR3 length: 15 amino acids. Germline-derived CDR1 and CDR2 are DFQATT and SNEGSKA (reference sequence). As DNA, the CDR3 is TGCAGTGCCCCAATTGGACAGGGAGGGCATCAGCCCCAGCATTTT. It encodes CSAPIGQGGHQPQHF.

This clonotype has at least ten counts. The gene calls are TRBV5-1 and TRBJ2-3, with 8 bases identical to TRBD1. Germline lookup yields CDR1 SGHRS and CDR2 YFSETQ. Trimming took 4 bases from V and 3 from J; bases not matched to a gene: 10. CDR3 length: 16 residues. The CDR3 bases are TGCGCCAGCAGCCCCGGACAGGGCAAGTGGACAGATACGCAGTATTTT. Translated: CASSPGQGKWTDTQYF.

This chain joins TRBV10-3 and TRBJ1-1; D is uncertain. Germline-derived CDR1 and CDR2 are ENHRY and SYGVKD. CDR3 length: 11 residues. V lost 0 bases and J lost 5, with 1 base in between. The CDR3 region is CAISESTEAFF. The CDR3 nucleotides read TGTGCCATCAGTGAGTCGACTGAAGCTTTCTTT.

The chain employs TRBV5-6 and TRBJ2-1; 9 bases match TRBD2. This CDR3 has 16 amino acids. In germline, CDR1 is SGHDT, CDR2 YYEEEE. The V and J ends lost 4 bases and 4 bases, in that order; junction bases with no gene match: 9. The CDR3 nucleotides read TGTGCCAGCAGCATGCTAGCGGGACTACAATACAATGAGCAGTTCTTC. As protein: CASSMLAGLQYNEQFF. Using reference TRBV5-6 and TRBJ2-1 for the parts outside the CDR3, the full variable domain is DAGVTQSPTHLIKTRGQQVTLRCSPKSGHDTVSWYQQALGQGPQFIFQYYEEEERQRGNFPDRFSGHQFPNYSSELNVNALLLGDSALYLCASSMLAGLQYNEQFFGPGTRLTVL.